Listed below are T cell receptor beta chains from one sample, sequenced in a study of tumor-infiltrating lymphocytes in primary liver carcinoma. MiXCR, run by TCRdb on the multiplex PCR reads, gives a single entry per CDR3 protein. Altogether about 21,000 distinct CDR3 sequences are present, roughly 72% being singletons, with the ten largest covering about 39%. The material sequenced was liver tumor tissue from sampling region 1. All receptors come from a man aged 35-49 years with primary liver carcinoma and hepatitis B virus infection. Both conserved end residues are part of each CDR3. The order of the fields is D gene, J gene, clone size, V gene, CDR3 DNA, CDR3 protein. A D gene is named only where the DNA matches it firmly. Clone size is stated in some rows and not others, as once, few, many or a class when expanded.

NA,TRBJ2-7,once,TRBV12-3/TRBV12-4,TGTGCCAGCAGTATGGGGGCAGGGGGGACTTACGAGCAGTACTTC,CASSMGAGGTYEQYF
TRBD2,TRBJ2-3,many,TRBV2,TGTGCCAGCAGTGGGACTAGCGGGCGAAATACGCAGTATTTT,CASSGTSGRNTQYF
NA,TRBJ1-1,NA,TRBV11-2,TGTGCAAGCACTGGTGGTAGGGTGAACGCTGAAGCTTTCTTT,CASTGGRVNAEAFF
NA,TRBJ2-5,NA,TRBV29-1,TGCAGCGTTTATTCGAAGGATAAAGAGACCCAGTACTTC,CSVYSKDKETQYF
NA,TRBJ2-2,once,TRBV11-2,TGTGCCAGCAGCTTAGCATTAGGAAGGGCGAACGCCGGGGGACTGTTTTTT,CASSLALGRANAGGLFF
TRBD2,TRBJ2-1,NA,TRBV11-2,TGTGTCAGCAGCCTTGTCTCCAGCGGGAAGGATGGTGAGCAGTTCTTC,CVSSLVSSGKDGEQFF
TRBD1,TRBJ2-7,NA,TRBV11-2,TGTGTCAGCAGTTCCTGGGTGGGACAGGGGTTCTACGAGCAGTACTTC,CVSSSWVGQGFYEQYF
NA,TRBJ2-3,few,TRBV10-3,TGTGCCATCAGGTCCGGGACCGCCACAGATACGCAGTATTTT,CAIRSGTATDTQYF
TRBD2,TRBJ2-5,NA,TRBV6-4,TGTGCCAGCAGTGACTCCCCCAGGGGGACTAGCGGCGACGCCGTCGAAGAGACCCAGTACTTC,CASSDSPRGTSGDAVEETQYF
NA,TRBJ2-3,many,TRBV24-1,TGTGCCACCAGTGATAATGTCCCAGGACTCACAGATACGCAGTATTTT,CATSDNVPGLTDTQYF
TRBD2,TRBJ2-3,few,TRBV5-5,TGTGCCAGCAGCTTAAACGGACTAGCGGGATTGGTAGATATGCAGTATTTT,CASSLNGLAGLVDMQYF
NA,TRBJ2-5,NA,TRBV12-3/TRBV12-4,TGTGCCAGCAGCCTAGAGACCCACTACTTC,CASSLETHYF
NA,TRBJ1-4,once,TRBV4-1,TGCGCCAGCAGCCAGAGTAGGCAGGGTTGTATCGGAACTAATGAAAAACTGTTTTTT,CASSQSRQGCIGTNEKLFF
NA,TRBJ1-6,once,TRBV7-8,TGTGTCAGCAGCTCGAACACCGGTAATTCACCCCTCCACTTT,CVSSSNTGNSPLHF
NA,TRBJ2-5,NA,TRBV11-2,TGTGCCAGCAGGTTAGTGAGGCTAGCCCTGGGAAAAAAAGGGACCCAGTACTTC,CASRLVRLALGKKGTQYF
TRBD2,TRBJ2-1,NA,TRBV11-2,TGTGCCGGCAGCTATACTAGCGCCCATATATACAATGATCAGTTCTTC,CAGSYTSAHIYNDQFF
TRBD1,TRBJ2-5,NA,TRBV10-3,TGTGCCATCAGTTCCGACAGGGCCCAAGAGACCCAGTACTTC,CAISSDRAQETQYF
NA,TRBJ2-7,medium-sized,TRBV29-1,TGCAGCGTTGCAGGTGTTCCCTCCTACGAGCAGTACTTC,CSVAGVPSYEQYF
TRBD1,TRBJ2-5,NA,TRBV11-2,TGTGCTAGCAGCTTAACTGCAGGGGGCTCGGGGGAGACCGAGTACTTC,CASSLTAGGSGETEYF
NA,TRBJ2-7,NA,TRBV28,TGTGCCAGCAGTTTATTCGCTTGTAATGGAGAGCAGTACTTC,CASSLFACNGEQYF
NA,TRBJ2-7,NA,TRBV6-2/TRBV6-3,TGTGCCAGCAGCCCACCCGGCGTCGAGCAGTACTTC,CASSPPGVEQYF
TRBD2,TRBJ2-7,few,TRBV4-1,TGTGCCAACAGCCAATCCCTAGCGGAGCCACTTTATGAGCAGTACTTC,CANSQSLAEPLYEQYF
TRBD2,TRBJ2-5,once,TRBV7-9,TGTGCCAGTAGCTTTCGCGGGAGGCTCCAAGAGACCCAGTACTTC,CASSFRGRLQETQYF
NA,TRBJ2-2,NA,TRBV11-2,TGTGCCAGCAGCTCAGCATTAGGAGAGGCGAATATCGGGGAGCTGTTTTTT,CASSSALGEANIGELFF
NA,TRBJ2-1,NA,TRBV7-9,TGTCCCAGTGGACGGGACGCCATCAATGAGCAGTCCTTC,CPSGRDAINEQSF
NA,TRBJ1-5,once,TRBV6-2/TRBV6-3,TGTGCCAGTAGTTTGGACACTTATAGCAATCAGCCCCAGCGTTTT,CASSLDTYSNQPQRF
NA,TRBJ1-2,few,TRBV20-1,TGCAGTGCTAGAAGGACATCCGGCTACACCTTC,CSARRTSGYTF
TRBD2,TRBJ2-7,NA,TRBV4-2,TGTGCCAGCAGCCAAGCGTCTAGCGGGGTTTCCCACGACCAGTACTTC,CASSQASSGVSHDQYF
NA,TRBJ2-5,NA,TRBV11-2,TGTGTCAGCAGCCAAACACCTGACGGTGGGAAAGAGACCCAATACTTC,CVSSQTPDGGKETQYF
NA,TRBJ2-2,NA,TRBV5-4,TGTGCCAGCAGCTTACAGGGCTTGAGGGCCGGGGAGTTGTTTTTT,CASSLQGLRAGELFF
TRBD1,TRBJ2-5,NA,TRBV10-3,TGTACCATCAATGACAGGGGGCGTGAGACCCAGTACTTC,CTINDRGRETQYF
NA,TRBJ2-7,NA,TRBV7-9,TGTGCCAGCAGATCCCACCAGTACGAGCAGTATTTC,CASRSHQYEQYF
NA,TRBJ1-6,NA,TRBV4-1,TGTGCCAGCAGCCACCACCTACAGAGGGTGGATTCACCCCTCCACTTT,CASSHHLQRVDSPLHF
NA,TRBJ2-6,many,TRBV6-5,TGTGCCAGCAGCCAAGACTCTGGGGCCAACGTCCTGGCTTTC,CASSQDSGANVLAF
NA,TRBJ1-5,few,TRBV20-1,TGCAGTGCCCAGCGGGGGATAGGTGGCAATCAGCCCCAGCATTTT,CSAQRGIGGNQPQHF
TRBD1,TRBJ2-1,NA,TRBV6-5,TGTGTCAGCAGTGGACAGGGGAGCAATGAGCAGTTCTTC,CVSSGQGSNEQFF
TRBD2,TRBJ2-7,once,TRBV10-3,TGTGCCATCACATCTAGCGGGAGGGCCAGGGTCTATGAGCCGTACTTC,CAITSSGRARVYEPYF
NA,TRBJ2-1,many,TRBV28,TGTGCCAGCAGGGAGACCTCCTACGATGAGCAGTTCTTC,CASRETSYDEQFF
NA,TRBJ2-1,NA,TRBV5-1,TGCGCCAGCAGCAGCCCTCTAACGGGAGCCTTCTACAATGAGCAGTTCTTC,CASSSPLTGAFYNEQFF
TRBD1,TRBJ1-5,NA,TRBV6-5,TGTGCCCGCAGGGGGGGAGGTCGCAATCAGCCCCAGCATTTT,CARRGGGRNQPQHF
TRBD1,TRBJ2-1,NA,TRBV11-2,TGTGTCAGCAGCCCCGTCAGGGGGAGTGAGCAGTCCTTC,CVSSPVRGSEQSF
NA,TRBJ2-1,NA,TRBV11-2,TGTGCCAGCATCTTAGAGCTCCTACCGGGAACGAATGAGCAGTTCTTC,CASILELLPGTNEQFF
TRBD1,TRBJ2-7,few,TRBV6-5,TGTGCTAGCAGGCCCGGACAGGCAGCATCTTTTTACGAGCGGTACTTC,CASRPGQAASFYERYF
TRBD1,TRBJ2-1,few,TRBV11-3,TGTGCCAGCAGCCCAGAGGGACAGGGTGTGGTAGATGAGCAGTTCTTC,CASSPEGQGVVDEQFF
NA,TRBJ1-6,NA,TRBV12-3/TRBV12-4,TGTGCCATGAGTTTAAAGAATTCACCCCTCCATTTT,CAMSLKNSPLHF
NA,TRBJ2-7,NA,TRBV11-2,TGTGCCCGCAGTTTAACGGACGCTGCCTACGAACAGTACTTC,CARSLTDAAYEQYF
NA,TRBJ2-7,NA,TRBV10-3,TGTGTCATCAGTGAGGACAGCACCTACGAGCAGCACTTC,CVISEDSTYEQHF
NA,TRBJ2-1,many,TRBV11-2,TGTGCCAGCAGCTTATATGCTAGCGCGTCCTACAATGAGCAGTTCTTC,CASSLYASASYNEQFF
NA,TRBJ1-2,NA,TRBV7-9,TGTGCCAGCAGCCACGAGGGTAGGTTGTCCCAGTATGGTTACACCTTC,CASSHEGRLSQYGYTF
NA,TRBJ2-7,NA,TRBV29-1,TGCCGCGTGACTTCATCCTCCTACGAGCAGTATTTC,CRVTSSSYEQYF